This T cell receptor (beta chain) appears in the sequencing data of a study of cytomegalovirus exposure and HLA in healthy donors. The study's findings and limits: It emerged from a later analysis that several of the most significant clusters appeared to be linked to common viral pathogens. The only immune exposure information that was available was CMV serostatus.

Regarding this clone: Its antigen is unknown.

CDR1 is KGHSH and CDR2 is LQKENI in the germline V gene. The CDR3 sequence is 11 residues long. V lost 3 bases and J lost 9, with 8 bases in between. It was with 60 Vbeta and 13 Jbeta primers that the PCR ran. Libraries were prepared by immunoSEQ multiplex PCR; TCRdb keeps only in-frame clonotypes and omits some of them. The repertoire consists of approximately 150,000 clones, with around 80% occurring once and the leading ten covering 2.1%. The chain employs TRBV18 and TRBJ2-5; D is possibly TRBD2 (6 bases). Sequencing was carried out using PBMCs. The sequence was collected from a man in his forties or fifties in good health and CMV-seronegative. The CDR3 nucleotides are TGTGCCAGCTCACCTGGGGAGGCCCAGTACTTC. Translation gives CASSPGEAQYF.